The text below deals with one TCR beta chain. What it binds is not known. These data originate in a study of blood T cells in healthy people across ages. Study-level points and caveats: While age rose, TCR beta diversity per million T cells dropped in a roughly linear way. CMV status of donors was not determined, possibly confounding expanded clonotype changes.

With a J-beta primer mix and a sample-barcoded 5' primer, a second PCR ran 7 to 11 cycles. TCRdb re-derived calls from the 5' RACE reads in MiXCR, one entry per CDR3 protein. This sample has some 800,000 distinct CDR3 sequences, with about 42% found just once. Germline CDR1 SGHKS, CDR2 YYEKEE (reference sequence). The CDR3 runs 17 residues. V was shortened by 4 bases and J by 0 bases, with 14 bases between the two germline ends. This chain uses TRBV5-5 with TRBJ2-6, with a weak D call TRBD1 (6 bases). The source material was blood. The sequence was obtained from a man between 60 and 70 years old in good health. CDR3 nucleotide sequence: TGTGCCAGCAGCCTACGGGACACCTTCTCTGGGGCCAACGTCCTGACTTTC. Amino acid sequence: CASSLRDTFSGANVLTF.